The 8 T cell receptor beta chains listed next were all sequenced from one sample in a study of tissue T cells after allogeneic stem cell transplantation. Repertoires were generated with immunoSEQ multiplex PCR, while TCRdb's copy carries only in-frame clones and drops some. The table records 48,000 or so clones, around 70% of them present only once. Specimen: sorted cells pooled from one or two spleens. Receptors originate from a pool of C57BL/6 mice in good health.

As regards this clone: Gene names denote mouse genes. CDR3 bases read: TGTGCCAGCAGCCGGACAGGCCAAGACACCCAGTAC. Protein product: CASSRTGQDTQY. The whole CDR3 reads CASSRTGQDTQYF. The V gene is TRBV5, the J gene TRBJ2-5; 7 nucleotides agree with TRBD1. The missing CDR3 end, 1 residue past where the read stops, is filled in from the germline J gene. Germline loops: CDR1 LGHNA, CDR2 YNLKQL (reference sequence). V shed 4 bases, J shed 2 bases, and the junction held 0 bases outside the gene matches. The CDR3 contains 13 residues.

For this clone: Gene labels here are mouse ones. The read is 1 residue too short to cover the CDR3 end, so that end is filled in from the germline J gene. The V gene is TRBV13-3, the J gene TRBJ2-2; 7 nucleotides align to TRBD1. Germline trimming cut 4 bases from V and 2 bases from J; bases unmatched to any gene: 2. This CDR3 is 14 amino acids long. Germline CDR1 reads NNHDY; CDR2 reads SYVADS. CDR3 loop: CASSLQGNTGQLYF. The sequenced CDR3 bases are TGTGCCAGCAGTCTACAGGGGAACACCGGGCAGCTCTAC.

About this clone itself: Gene names denote mouse genes. The observed sequence ends 1 residue before the CDR3 terminus, with the missing tail filled in from the germline J gene. V gene TRBV13-1 combines with J gene TRBJ2-5, with 12 nucleotides matching TRBD2. The CDR3 contains 15 residues. V was clipped by 4 bases and J by 1 base; unmatched bases: 1. Germline V gene sequence: CDR1 NSHNY, CDR2 SYGAGN. The DNA read from the CDR3 is TGTGCCAGCAGTCGGACTGGGGGGGACCAAGACACCCAGTAC. It translates to CASSRTGGDQDTQY. Given in full, the CDR3 is CASSRTGGDQDTQYF.

In regard to this clone: The genes are named according to mouse. The CDR3 loop is CASSLVFQDTQYF. Partial CDR3 DNA: TGTGCAAGCAGCTTAGTCTTCCAAGACACCCAGTAC. The chain recombines TRBV16 with TRBJ2-5; D remains ambiguous. The missing CDR3 end, 1 residue past where the read stops, is filled in from the germline J gene. CDR1 SGHSA and CDR2 FRNQAP come from the germline V gene. This CDR3 has 13 residues. Trimming removed 1 base at V and 2 bases at J, with 4 bases between.

This clone was seen only once. Gene names follow the mouse nomenclature. The read finishes 1 residue shy of the CDR3 end, and the germline J gene is used to complete it. The gene calls are TRBV29 and TRBJ2-1; 11 positions match TRBD2. The trim removed 7 bases at V and 5 bases at J, leaving 4 bases unmatched. This CDR3 comprises 14 residues. Germline V gives CDR1 MSHET, CDR2 SYDVDS. The chain's CDR3 is CASTPGLGDAEQFF. Incomplete CDR3 DNA: TGTGCTAGCACCCCGGGACTGGGGGATGCTGAGCAGTTC. The full variable domain, completed using reference TRBV29 and TRBJ2-1, is DMKVTQMPRYLIKRMGENVLLECGQDMSHETMYWYRQDPGLGLQLIYISYDVDSNSEGDIPKGYRVSRKKREHFSLILDSAKTNQTSVYFCASTPGLGDAEQFFGPGTRLTVL.

This clone has a handful of counts. Gene names refer to mouse genes. The CDR3 end is not reached by the read, which stops 1 residue before it; the germline J gene fills it in. The chain couples TRBV16 to TRBJ2-7; D gene unclear. In germline, CDR1 is SGHSA, CDR2 FRNQAP. Trimming removed 2 bases at V and 0 bases at J, with 5 bases between. The CDR3 contains 13 residues. CDR3 loop: CASSLRVSYEQYF. The CDR3 bases that were read are TGTGCAAGCAGCTTAAGGGTCTCCTATGAACAGTAC.

Regarding this clone: Germline and genes: mouse. Here the CDR3 reads CASGDARGLGGPQDTQYF. The CDR3 DNA, read in part, is TGTGCCAGCGGTGATGCAAGAGGACTGGGGGGGCCCCAAGACACCCAGTAC. The V and J genes are TRBV13-2 and TRBJ2-5, with 13 bases lining up with TRBD2. Read coverage stops 1 residue before the CDR3 terminus; the germline J gene supplies the remainder. With 0 bases clipped from V and 2 bases from J, the junction kept 6 bases outside the gene matches. This CDR3 contains 18 residues. Germline CDR1 and CDR2: NNHNN and SYGAGS (reference sequence).

A note on this clone: The gene symbols are mouse symbols. The read halts 1 residue ahead of the CDR3 end, with the missing end drawn from the germline J gene. V and J are TRBV26 and TRBJ1-5, with D uncertain. The germline CDR1 and CDR2 sequences are KGHPV and FQNQEV (reference sequence). The V end lost 2 bases, the J end lost 0 bases, and 5 bases lay between the germline ends. This CDR3 contains 14 residues. Partial CDR3 DNA: TGTGCCAGCAGTCTGCAGGCTAACAACCAGGCTCCGCTT. Protein sequence: CASSLQANNQAPL. The whole CDR3 sequence is CASSLQANNQAPLF.